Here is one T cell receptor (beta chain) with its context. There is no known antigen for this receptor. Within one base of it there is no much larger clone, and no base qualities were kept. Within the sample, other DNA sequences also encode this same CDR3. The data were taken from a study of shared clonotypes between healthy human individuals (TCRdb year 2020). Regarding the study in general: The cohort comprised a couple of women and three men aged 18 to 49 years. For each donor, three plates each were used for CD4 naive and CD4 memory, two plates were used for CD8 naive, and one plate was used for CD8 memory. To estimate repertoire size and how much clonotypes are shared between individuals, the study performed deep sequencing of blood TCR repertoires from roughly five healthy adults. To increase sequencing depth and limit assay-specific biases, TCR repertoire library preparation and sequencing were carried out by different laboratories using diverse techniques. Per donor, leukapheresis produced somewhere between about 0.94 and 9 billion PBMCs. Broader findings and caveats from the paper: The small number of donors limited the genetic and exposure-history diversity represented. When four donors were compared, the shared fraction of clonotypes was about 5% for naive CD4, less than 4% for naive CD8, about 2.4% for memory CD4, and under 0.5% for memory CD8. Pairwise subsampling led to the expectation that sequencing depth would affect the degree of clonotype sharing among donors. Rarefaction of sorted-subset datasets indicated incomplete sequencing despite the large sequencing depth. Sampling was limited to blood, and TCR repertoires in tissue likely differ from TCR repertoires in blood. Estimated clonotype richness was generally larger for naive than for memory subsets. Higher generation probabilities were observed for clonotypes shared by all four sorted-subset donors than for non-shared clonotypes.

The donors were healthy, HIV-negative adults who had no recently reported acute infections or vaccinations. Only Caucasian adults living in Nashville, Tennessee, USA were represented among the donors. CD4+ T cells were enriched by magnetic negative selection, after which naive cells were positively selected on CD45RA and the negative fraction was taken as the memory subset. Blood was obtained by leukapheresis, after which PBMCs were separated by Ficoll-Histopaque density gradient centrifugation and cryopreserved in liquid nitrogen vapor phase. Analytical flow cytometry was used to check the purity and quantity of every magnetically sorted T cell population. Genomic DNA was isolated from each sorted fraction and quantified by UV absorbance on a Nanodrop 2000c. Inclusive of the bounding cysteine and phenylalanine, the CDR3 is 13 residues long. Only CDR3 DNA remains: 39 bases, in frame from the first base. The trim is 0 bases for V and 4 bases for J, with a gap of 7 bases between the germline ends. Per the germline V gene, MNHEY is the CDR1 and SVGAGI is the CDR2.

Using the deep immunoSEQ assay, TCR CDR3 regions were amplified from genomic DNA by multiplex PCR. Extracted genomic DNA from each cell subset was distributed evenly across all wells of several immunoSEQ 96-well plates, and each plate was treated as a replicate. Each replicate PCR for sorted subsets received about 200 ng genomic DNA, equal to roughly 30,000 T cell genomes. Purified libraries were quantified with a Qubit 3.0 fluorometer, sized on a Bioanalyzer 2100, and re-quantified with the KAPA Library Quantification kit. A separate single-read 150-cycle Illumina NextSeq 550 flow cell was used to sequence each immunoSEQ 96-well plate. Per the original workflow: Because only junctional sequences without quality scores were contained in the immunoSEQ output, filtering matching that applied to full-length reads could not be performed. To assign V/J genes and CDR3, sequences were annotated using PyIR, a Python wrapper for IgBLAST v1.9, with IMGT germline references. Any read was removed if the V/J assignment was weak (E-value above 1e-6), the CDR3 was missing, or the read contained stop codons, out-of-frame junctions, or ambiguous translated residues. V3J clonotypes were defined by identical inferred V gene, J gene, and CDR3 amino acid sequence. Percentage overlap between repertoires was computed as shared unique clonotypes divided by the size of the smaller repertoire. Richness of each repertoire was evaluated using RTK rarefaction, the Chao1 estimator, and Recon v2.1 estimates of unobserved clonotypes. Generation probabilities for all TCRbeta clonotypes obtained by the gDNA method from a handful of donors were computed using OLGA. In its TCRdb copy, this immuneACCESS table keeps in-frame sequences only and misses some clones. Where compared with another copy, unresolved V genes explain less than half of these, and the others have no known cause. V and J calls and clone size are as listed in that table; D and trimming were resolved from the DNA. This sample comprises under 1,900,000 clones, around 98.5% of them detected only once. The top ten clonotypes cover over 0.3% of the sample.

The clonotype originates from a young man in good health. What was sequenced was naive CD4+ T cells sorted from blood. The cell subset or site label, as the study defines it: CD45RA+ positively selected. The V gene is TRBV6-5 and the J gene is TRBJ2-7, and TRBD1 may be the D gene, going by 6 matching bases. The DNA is TGTGCCAGCAGTTACTCGACAGGTTACGAGCAGTACTTC. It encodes CASSYSTGYEQYF.